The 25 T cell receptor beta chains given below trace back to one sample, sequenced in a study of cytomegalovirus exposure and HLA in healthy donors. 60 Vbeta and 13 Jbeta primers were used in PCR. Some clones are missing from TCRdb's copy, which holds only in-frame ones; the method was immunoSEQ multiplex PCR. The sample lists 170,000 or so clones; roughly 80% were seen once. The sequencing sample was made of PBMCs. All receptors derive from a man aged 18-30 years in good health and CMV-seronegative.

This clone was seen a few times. The CDR3 DNA reads as TGCGCCAGCAGCCAGCGGAGACAGGCCGCAAACATTCAGTACTTC. Translating it yields CASSQRRQAANIQYF. This sequence joins TRBV4-1 and TRBJ2-4; D is possibly TRBD1 (6 bases). V was trimmed by 3 bases and J by 6 bases, leaving 15 bases between them. This CDR3 has 15 amino acids. The germline CDR1 and CDR2 sequences are MGHRA and YSYEKL.

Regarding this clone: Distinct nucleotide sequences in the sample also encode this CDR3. The CDR3 region is CASSLVGTGFTEAFF. The CDR3, as DNA: TGTGCCAGCAGCTTAGTGGGGACAGGGTTCACTGAAGCTTTCTTT. V is TRBV7-8 and J is TRBJ1-1; TRBD1 matches at 9 bases. The trim removed 1 base at V and 4 bases at J, leaving 4 bases unmatched. Germline loops: CDR1 SGHVS, CDR2 FQNEAQ. The CDR3 is made up of 15 amino acids.

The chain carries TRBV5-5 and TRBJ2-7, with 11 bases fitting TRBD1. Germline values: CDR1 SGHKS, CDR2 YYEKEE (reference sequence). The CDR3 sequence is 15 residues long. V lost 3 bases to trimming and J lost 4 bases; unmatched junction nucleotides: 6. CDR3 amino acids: CASSWTGGRRYEQYF. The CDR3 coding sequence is TGTGCCAGCAGCTGGACAGGGGGCAGAAGGTACGAGCAGTACTTC.

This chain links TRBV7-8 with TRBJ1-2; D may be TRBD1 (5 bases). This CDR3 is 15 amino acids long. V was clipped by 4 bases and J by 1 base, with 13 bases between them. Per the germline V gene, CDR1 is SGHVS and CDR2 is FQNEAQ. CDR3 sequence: CASSSNRRDNYGYTF. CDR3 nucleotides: TGTGCCAGCAGCTCGAACAGGCGAGATAACTATGGCTACACCTTC.

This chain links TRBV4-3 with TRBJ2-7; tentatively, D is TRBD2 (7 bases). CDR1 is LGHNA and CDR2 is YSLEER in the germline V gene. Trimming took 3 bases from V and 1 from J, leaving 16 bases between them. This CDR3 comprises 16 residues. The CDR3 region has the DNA TGCGCCAGCAGCCAGGGGGCCCGGACTAGTTCCTACGAGCAGTACTTC. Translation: CASSQGARTSSYEQYF.

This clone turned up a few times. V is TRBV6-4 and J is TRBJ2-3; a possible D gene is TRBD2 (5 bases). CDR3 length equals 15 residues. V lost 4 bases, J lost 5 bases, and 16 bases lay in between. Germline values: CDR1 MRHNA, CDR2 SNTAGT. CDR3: CASSGSGSGGDTQYF. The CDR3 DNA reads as TGTGCCAGCAGTGGTAGTGGGAGCGGCGGAGATACGCAGTATTTT.

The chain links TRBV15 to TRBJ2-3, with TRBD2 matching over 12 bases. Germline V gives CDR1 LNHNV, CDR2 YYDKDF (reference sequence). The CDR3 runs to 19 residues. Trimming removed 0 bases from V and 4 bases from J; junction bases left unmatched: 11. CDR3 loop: CATSREGLAGGKGADTQYF. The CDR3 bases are TGTGCCACCAGCAGAGAAGGGCTAGCGGGAGGGAAAGGGGCAGATACGCAGTATTTT.

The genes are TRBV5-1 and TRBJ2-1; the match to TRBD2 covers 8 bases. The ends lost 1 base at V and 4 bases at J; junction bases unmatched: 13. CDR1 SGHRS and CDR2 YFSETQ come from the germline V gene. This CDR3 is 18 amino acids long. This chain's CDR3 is CASSLHGSGRRGYNEQFF. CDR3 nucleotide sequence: TGCGCCAGCAGCTTGCATGGAAGCGGGAGAAGGGGTTACAATGAGCAGTTCTTC.

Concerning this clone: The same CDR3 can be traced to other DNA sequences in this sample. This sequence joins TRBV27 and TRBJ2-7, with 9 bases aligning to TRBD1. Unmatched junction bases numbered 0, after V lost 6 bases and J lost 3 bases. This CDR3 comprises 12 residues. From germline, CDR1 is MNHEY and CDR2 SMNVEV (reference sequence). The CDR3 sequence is CASRDRGYEQYF. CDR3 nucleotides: TGTGCCAGCAGGGACAGGGGCTACGAGCAGTACTTC.

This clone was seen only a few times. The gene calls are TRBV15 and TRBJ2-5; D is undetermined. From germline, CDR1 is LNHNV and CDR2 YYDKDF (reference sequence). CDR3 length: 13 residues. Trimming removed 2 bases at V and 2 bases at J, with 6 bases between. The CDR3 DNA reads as TGTGCCACCAGCAGAACCAGTCAAGAGACCCAGTACTTC. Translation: CATSRTSQETQYF.

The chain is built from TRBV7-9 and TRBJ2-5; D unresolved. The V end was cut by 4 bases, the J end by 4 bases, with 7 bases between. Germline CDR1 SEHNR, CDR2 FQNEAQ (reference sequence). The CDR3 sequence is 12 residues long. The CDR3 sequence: CASSSSGETQYF. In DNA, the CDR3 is TGTGCCAGCAGCTCTTCGGGAGAGACCCAGTACTTC.

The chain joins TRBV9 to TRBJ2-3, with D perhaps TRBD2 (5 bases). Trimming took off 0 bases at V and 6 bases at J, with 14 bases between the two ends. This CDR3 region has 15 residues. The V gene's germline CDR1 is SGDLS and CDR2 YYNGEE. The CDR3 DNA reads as TGTGCCAGCAGCGTAGTAGCTAGCAGCAGGGATACGCAGTATTTT. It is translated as CASSVVASSRDTQYF.

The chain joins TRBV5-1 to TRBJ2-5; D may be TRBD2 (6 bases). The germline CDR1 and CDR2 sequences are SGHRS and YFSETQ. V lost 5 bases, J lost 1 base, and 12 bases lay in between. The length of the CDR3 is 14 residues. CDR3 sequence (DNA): TGCGCCAGCAGACGACGGGGGTCCCAAGAGACCCAGTACTTC. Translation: CASRRRGSQETQYF.

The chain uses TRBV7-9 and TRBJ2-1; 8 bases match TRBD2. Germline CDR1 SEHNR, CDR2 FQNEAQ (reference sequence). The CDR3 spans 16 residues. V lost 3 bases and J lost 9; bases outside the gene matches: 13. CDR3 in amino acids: CASSLSGSGLFGEQFF. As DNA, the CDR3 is TGTGCCAGCAGCTTGAGCGGGAGCGGTTTATTTGGTGAGCAGTTCTTC.

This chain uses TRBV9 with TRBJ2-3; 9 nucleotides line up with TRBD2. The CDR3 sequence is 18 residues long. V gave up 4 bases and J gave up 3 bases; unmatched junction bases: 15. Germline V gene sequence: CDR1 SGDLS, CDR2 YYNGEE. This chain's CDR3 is CASSPGLARRVPTDTQYF. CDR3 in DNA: TGTGCCAGCAGCCCCGGACTAGCGAGAAGGGTTCCAACAGATACGCAGTATTTT.

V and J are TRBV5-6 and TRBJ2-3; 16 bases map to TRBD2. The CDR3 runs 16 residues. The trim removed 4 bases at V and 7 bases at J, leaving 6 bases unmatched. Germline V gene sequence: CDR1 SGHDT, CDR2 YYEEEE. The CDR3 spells CASSRGLAGGRNTQYF. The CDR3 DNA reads TGTGCCAGCAGCAGGGGACTAGCGGGGGGGCGGAATACGCAGTATTTT.

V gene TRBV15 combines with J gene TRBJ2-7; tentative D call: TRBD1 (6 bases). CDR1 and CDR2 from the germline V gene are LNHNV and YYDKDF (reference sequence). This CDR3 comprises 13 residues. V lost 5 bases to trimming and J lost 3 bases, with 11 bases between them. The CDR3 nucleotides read TGTGCCACCAGCGGGGGCGAGGGCTACGAGCAGTACTTC. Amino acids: CATSGGEGYEQYF.

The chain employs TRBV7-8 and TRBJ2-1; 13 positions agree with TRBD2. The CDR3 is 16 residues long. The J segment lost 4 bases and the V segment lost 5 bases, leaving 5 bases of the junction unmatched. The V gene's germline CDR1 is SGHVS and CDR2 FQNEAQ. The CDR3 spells CASSLRTSGSYNEQFF. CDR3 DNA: TGTGCCAGCAGCCTCCGGACTAGCGGGAGTTACAATGAGCAGTTCTTC.

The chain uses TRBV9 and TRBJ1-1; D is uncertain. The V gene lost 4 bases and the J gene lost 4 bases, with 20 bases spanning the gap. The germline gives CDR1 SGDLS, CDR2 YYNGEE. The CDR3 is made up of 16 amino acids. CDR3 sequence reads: CASSPEGHPLGTEAFF. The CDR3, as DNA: TGTGCCAGCAGCCCAGAGGGTCACCCCCTAGGCACTGAAGCTTTCTTT.

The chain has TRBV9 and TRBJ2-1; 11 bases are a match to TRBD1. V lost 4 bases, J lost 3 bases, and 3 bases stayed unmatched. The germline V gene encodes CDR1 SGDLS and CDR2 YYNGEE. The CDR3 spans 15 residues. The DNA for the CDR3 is TGTGCCAGCAGCCTAGGGACAGGGGGCTACAATGAGCAGTTCTTC. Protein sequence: CASSLGTGGYNEQFF.

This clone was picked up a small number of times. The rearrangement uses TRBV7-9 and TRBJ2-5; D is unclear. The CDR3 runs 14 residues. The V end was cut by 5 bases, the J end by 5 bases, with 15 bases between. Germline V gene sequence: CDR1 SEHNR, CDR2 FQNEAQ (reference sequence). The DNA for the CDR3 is TGTGCCAGCAGCCCCCGGGTTGGATTGGAGACCCAGTACTTC. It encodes CASSPRVGLETQYF. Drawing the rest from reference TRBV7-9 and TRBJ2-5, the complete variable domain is DTGVSQNPRHKITKRGQNVTFRCDPISEHNRLYWYRQTLGQGPEFLTYFQNEAQLEKSRLLSDRFSAERPKGSFSTLEIQRTEQGDSAMYLCASSPRVGLETQYFGPGTRLLVL.

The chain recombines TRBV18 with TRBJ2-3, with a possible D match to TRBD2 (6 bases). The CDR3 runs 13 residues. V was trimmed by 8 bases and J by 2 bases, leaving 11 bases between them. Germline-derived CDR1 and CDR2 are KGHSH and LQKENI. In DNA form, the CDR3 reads TGTGCCAGCGCAGCGGGTAACACAGATACGCAGTATTTT. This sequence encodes CASAAGNTDTQYF.

The DNA of the CDR3 is TGTGCCAGTAGTATCACAGGGGGAGGTGAAAAACTGTTTTTT. The encoded protein is CASSITGGGEKLFF. V usage is TRBV19 and J usage is TRBJ1-4; 8 bases match TRBD1. The ends lost 3 bases at V and 7 bases at J; junction bases unmatched: 4. Germline-derived CDR1 and CDR2 are LNHDA and SQIVND (reference sequence). The CDR3 loop spans 14 amino acids.

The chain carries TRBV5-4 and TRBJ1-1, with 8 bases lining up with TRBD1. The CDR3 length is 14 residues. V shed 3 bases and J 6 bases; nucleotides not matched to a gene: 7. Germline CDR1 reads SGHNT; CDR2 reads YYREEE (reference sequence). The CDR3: CASSSADRGPEAFF. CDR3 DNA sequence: TGTGCCAGCAGCTCAGCCGACAGGGGCCCTGAAGCTTTCTTT. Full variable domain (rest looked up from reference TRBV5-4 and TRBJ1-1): ETGVTQSPTHLIKTRGQQVTLRCSSQSGHNTVSWYQQALGQGPQFIFQYYREEENGRGNFPPRFSGLQFPNYSSELNVNALELDDSALYLCASSSADRGPEAFFGQGTRLTVV.

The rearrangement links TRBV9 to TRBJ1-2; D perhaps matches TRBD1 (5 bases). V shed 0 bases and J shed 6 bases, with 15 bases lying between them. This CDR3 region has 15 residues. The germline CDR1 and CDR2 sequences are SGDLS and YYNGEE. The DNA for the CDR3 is TGTGCCAGCAGCGTAGCGGGACTCCAGAAGGATGGCTACACCTTC. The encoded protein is CASSVAGLQKDGYTF.